This T cell receptor beta chain emerged from a study of monozygotic twins with inflammatory bowel disease. The germline gives CDR1 SEHNR, CDR2 FQNEAQ (reference sequence). The CDR3 is made up of 14 amino acids. UMIs that included a 6-nucleotide sample barcode were added by template switching, which took place during cDNA synthesis. TCRdb reprocessed the 5' RACE reads, with one entry per CDR3 protein and no DNA. This repertoire comprises roughly 160,000 distinct CDR3 sequences; its ten largest clones make up 7.4%. Donors each gave approximately 2.5 ml of blood. Whole-blood RNA isolation (total RNA) proceeded without T cell sorting.

Sequencing was done on a sample of blood. The receptor's source is a human donor with ulcerative colitis or Crohn's disease, or a healthy co-twin of an affected twin (not recorded which). This chain connects TRBV7-9 to TRBJ1-5; TCRdb's D gene call, TRBD1, goes unchecked for lack of DNA. CDR3 in amino acids: CASSPAGGNQPQHF.